The 12 T cell receptor beta chains listed next were all sequenced from one sample in a study of blood T cell repertoires in COVID-19. Here immunoSEQ multiplex PCR was the method, and the copy in TCRdb shows in-frame clones only, minus some. This table has 200,000 or so clones, 81% appearing once. Sequencing was performed on peripheral blood. These receptor sequences come from a woman older than 75 with COVID-19, enrolled during active disease.

The rearrangement uses TRBV21-1 and TRBJ2-2; the listed D gene, TRBD2, was not tested against the DNA. TRBV21-1 is a listed pseudogene. This CDR3 region has 16 residues. Here the CDR3 DNA reads TGTGCCAGCAGCAATTCCCTCGCCTCGCCGGCCGGGGAGCTGTTTTTT. This codes for CASSNSLASPAGELFF.

This clone was found once. This chain's CDR3 is CASSRTGGVSPLHF. The CDR3 coding sequence is TGTGCCAGCAGCCGGACAGGGGGCGTTTCACCCCTCCACTTT. This chain uses TRBV5-5 with TRBJ1-6, with 11 bases that match TRBD1. Germline CDR1 reads SGHKS; CDR2 reads YYEKEE (reference sequence). V dropped 4 bases and J dropped 9; count of bases not matched to a gene: 3. The CDR3 runs to 14 residues. The full variable domain, rest sourced from reference TRBV5-5 and TRBJ1-6, is DAGVTQSPTHLIKTRGQQVTLRCSPISGHKSVSWYQQVLGQGPQFIFQYYEKEERGRGNFPDRFSARQFPNYSSELNVNALLLGDSALYLCASSRTGGVSPLHFGNGTRLTVT.

The chain joins TRBV7-2 to TRBJ2-3, with TRBD2 identical over 9 bases. Losses at the gene ends were 5 bases for V and 2 bases for J; bases not matched to a gene: 5. This CDR3 is 15 amino acids long. CDR1 is SGHTA and CDR2 is FQGNSA in the germline V gene. The CDR3 sequence is CASSPWTSATDTQYF. In nucleotides, the CDR3 is TGTGCCAGCAGCCCCTGGACTAGCGCCACAGATACGCAGTATTTT.

The chain employs TRBV29-1 and TRBJ2-1; 7 bases match TRBD1. V lost 7 bases and J lost 5; bases outside the gene matches: 5. The CDR3 contains 12 residues. CDR1 is SQVTM and CDR2 is ANQGSEA in the germline V gene. The CDR3, as DNA: TGCAGCGCCTGGGACAGCCACAATGAGCAGTTCTTC. Translated, it gives CSAWDSHNEQFF.

The chain combines TRBV5-6 with TRBJ2-7; D ambiguous. The V end was cut by 2 bases, the J end by 4 bases, with 7 bases between. The germline CDR1 and CDR2 sequences are SGHDT and YYEEEE. The CDR3 consists of 12 residues. The CDR3 loop reads CASSLLSYEQYF. CDR3 bases: TGTGCCAGCAGCTTATTATCTTACGAGCAGTACTTC.

V usage is TRBV27 and J usage is TRBJ2-1, with D maybe TRBD1 (5 bases). The CDR3 loop spans 15 amino acids. CDR1 is MNHEY and CDR2 is SMNVEV in the germline V gene (reference sequence). V was pared by 7 bases and J by 4 bases, with 17 bases between. The CDR3 protein is CASKFATVPYNEQFF. CDR3 sequence (DNA): TGTGCCAGCAAATTTGCGACAGTACCATACAATGAGCAGTTCTTC.

The genes are TRBV14 and TRBJ1-2, with D hard to call. There are 15 residues in the CDR3. Germline CDR1 reads SGHDN; CDR2 reads FVKESK. Trimming left V 0 bases short and J 4 bases short, with 12 bases between. The CDR3 region has the DNA TGTGCCAGCAGCCAAGAAATGGTTCCGAGCTATGGCTACACCTTC. This gives the protein CASSQEMVPSYGYTF.

The gene calls are TRBV6-2 or TRBV6-3 and TRBJ1-2, with 8 bases matching TRBD1. From germline, CDR1 is MNHEY and CDR2 SVGEGT. This CDR3 contains 15 residues. Trimming at V came to 5 bases and at J to 1 base, leaving 6 bases not matched to a gene. CDR3 DNA sequence: TGTGCCAGCAGTACCCTCGGACAGGGTAACTATGGCTACACCTTC. Translating it yields CASSTLGQGNYGYTF.

The CDR3 sequence is CASSLRGQPQETQYF. The CDR3, as DNA: TGTGCCAGCAGCTTAAGGGGACAGCCACAAGAGACCCAGTACTTC. This sequence joins TRBV7-3 and TRBJ2-5; 7 bases agree with TRBD1. CDR3 length: 15 amino acids. V shed 1 base and J 2 bases; nucleotides not matched to a gene: 4. CDR1 and CDR2 (germline): SGHTA, FQGTGA.

The chain couples TRBV5-4 to TRBJ2-5, with D maybe TRBD1 (5 bases). This CDR3 is built from 13 residues. V lost 4 bases to trimming and J lost 5 bases, with 12 bases between them. Per germline, CDR1 SGHNT and CDR2 YYREEE (reference sequence). The CDR3 coding sequence is TGTGCCAGCAGCCCCGGACAAACGGAGACCCAGTACTTC. Protein: CASSPGQTETQYF.

The chain recombines TRBV21-1 with TRBJ2-7; no check of the table's D call, TRBD2, against the DNA was made. TRBV21-1 is designated a pseudogene. The length of the CDR3 is 16 residues. The CDR3 spells CASSNRRTTRLDEQYF. CDR3 in DNA: TGTGCCAGCAGCAACCGTAGGACTACCCGTTTGGACGAGCAGTACTTC.

The chain employs TRBV4-2 and TRBJ2-7; TRBD1 is a possible D gene (5 bases). Trimming removed 3 bases at V and 0 bases at J, with 9 bases between. CDR3 length: 14 residues. CDR1 is LGHNA and CDR2 is YNFKEQ in the germline V gene. The CDR3 DNA sequence: TGTGCCAGCAGCCATGACAGATACTCCTACGAGCAGTACTTC. It is translated as CASSHDRYSYEQYF.